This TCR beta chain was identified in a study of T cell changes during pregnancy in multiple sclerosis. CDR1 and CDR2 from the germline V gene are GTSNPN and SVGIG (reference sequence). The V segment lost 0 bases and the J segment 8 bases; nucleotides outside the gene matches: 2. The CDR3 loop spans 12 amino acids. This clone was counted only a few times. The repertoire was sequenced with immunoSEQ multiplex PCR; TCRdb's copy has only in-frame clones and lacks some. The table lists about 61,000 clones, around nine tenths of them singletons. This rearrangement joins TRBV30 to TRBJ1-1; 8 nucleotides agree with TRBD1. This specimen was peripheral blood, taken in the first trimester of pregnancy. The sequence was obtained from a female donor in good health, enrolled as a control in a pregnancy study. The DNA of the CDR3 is TGTGCCTGGAGTGTTCAGGGGGCCGAAGCTTTCTTT. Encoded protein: CAWSVQGAEAFF.